This entry concerns a single T cell receptor beta chain. The data derive from a study of blood T cells in healthy people across ages. Primers used in a second PCR of roughly 7 to 12 cycles were a sample-barcoded 5' primer and a J-beta primer mix. A template-switch adaptor with 12 random nucleotides tagged each cDNA molecule. From the 5' RACE reads, TCRdb called clonotypes with MiXCR, one entry per CDR3 protein. The sample has roughly 860,000 distinct CDR3 sequences, around 62% seen once; the top ten hold around a quarter. Drawn from each donor were around 9.1 milliliters of peripheral blood. PBMCs were isolated at a quantity of at least 6 million per sample. The CDR3 length is 15 residues. Germline CDR1 MNHEY, CDR2 SMNVEV (reference sequence). With V trimmed by 2 bases and J by 8 bases, 5 bases remained unmatched.

The TCR comes from a man aged 30 to 39 in good health. The chain links TRBV27 to TRBJ1-6; TRBD1 matches at 8 bases. The sample was blood. The CDR3 loop is CASSLPGQGYSPLHF. The CDR3 region has the DNA TGTGCCAGCAGTTTACCAGGACAGGGTTATTCACCCCTCCACTTT.